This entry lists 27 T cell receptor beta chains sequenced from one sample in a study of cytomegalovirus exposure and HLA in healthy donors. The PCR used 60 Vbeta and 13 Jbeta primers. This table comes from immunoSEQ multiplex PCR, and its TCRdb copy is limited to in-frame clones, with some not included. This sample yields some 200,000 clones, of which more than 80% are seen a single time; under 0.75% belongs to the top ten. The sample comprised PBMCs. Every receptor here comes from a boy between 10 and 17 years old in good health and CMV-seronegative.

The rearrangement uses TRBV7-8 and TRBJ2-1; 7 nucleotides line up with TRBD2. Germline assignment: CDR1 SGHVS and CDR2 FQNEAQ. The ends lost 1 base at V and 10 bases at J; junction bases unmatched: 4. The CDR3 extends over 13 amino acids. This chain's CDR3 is CASSLGAGVEQFF. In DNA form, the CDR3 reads TGTGCCAGCAGCTTAGGGGCGGGAGTAGAGCAGTTCTTC.

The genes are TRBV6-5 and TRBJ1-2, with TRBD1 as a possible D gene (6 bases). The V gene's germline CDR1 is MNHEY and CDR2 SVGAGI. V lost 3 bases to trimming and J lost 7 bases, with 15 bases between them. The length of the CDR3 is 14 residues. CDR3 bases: TGTGCCAGCAGTTATGGCGGGGGCGTTGGTGGCTACACCTTC. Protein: CASSYGGGVGGYTF.

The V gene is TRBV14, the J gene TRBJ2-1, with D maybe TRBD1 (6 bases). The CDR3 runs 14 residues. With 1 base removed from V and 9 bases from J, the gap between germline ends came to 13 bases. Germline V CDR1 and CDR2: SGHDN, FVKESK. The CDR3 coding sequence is TGTGCCAGCAGCCAAGGGGTAGGGGACACTGAGCAGTTCTTC. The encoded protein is CASSQGVGDTEQFF.

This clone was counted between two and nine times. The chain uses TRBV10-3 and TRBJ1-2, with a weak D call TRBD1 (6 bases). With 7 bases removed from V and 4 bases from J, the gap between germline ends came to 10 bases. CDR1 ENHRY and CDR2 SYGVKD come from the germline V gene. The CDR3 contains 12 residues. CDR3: CAITQGFYGYTF. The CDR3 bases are TGTGCCATCACACAGGGATTCTATGGCTACACCTTC.

The CDR3 reads CASSQGQVISGANVLTF. CDR3 DNA: TGTGCCAGCAGCCAAGGACAGGTGATCTCTGGGGCCAACGTCCTGACTTTC. The chain joins TRBV4-2 to TRBJ2-6; tentative D call: TRBD1 (6 bases). CDR1 is LGHNA, CDR2 YNFKEQ, per germline. Trimming left V 1 base short and J 0 bases short, with 10 bases between. The CDR3 consists of 17 residues.

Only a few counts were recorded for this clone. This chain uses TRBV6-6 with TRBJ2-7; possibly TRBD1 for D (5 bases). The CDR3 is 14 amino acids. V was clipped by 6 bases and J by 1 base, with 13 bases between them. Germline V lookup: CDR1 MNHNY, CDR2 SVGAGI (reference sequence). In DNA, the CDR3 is TGTGCCAGCAGGCGTTTTCAGGGATCCTACGAGCAGTACTTC. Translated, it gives CASRRFQGSYEQYF.

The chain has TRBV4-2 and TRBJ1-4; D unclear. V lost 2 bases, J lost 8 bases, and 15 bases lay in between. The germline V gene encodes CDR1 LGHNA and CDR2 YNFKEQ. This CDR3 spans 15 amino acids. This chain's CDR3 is CASSQQLGEGEKLFF. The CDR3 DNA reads TGTGCCAGCAGCCAACAATTGGGTGAGGGCGAAAAACTGTTTTTT.

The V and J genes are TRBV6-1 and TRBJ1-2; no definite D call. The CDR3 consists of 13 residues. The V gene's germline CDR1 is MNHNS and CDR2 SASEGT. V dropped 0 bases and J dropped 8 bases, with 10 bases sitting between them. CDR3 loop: CASSEAAGYGYTF. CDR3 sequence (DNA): TGTGCCAGCAGTGAAGCGGCGGGGTACGGCTACACCTTC.

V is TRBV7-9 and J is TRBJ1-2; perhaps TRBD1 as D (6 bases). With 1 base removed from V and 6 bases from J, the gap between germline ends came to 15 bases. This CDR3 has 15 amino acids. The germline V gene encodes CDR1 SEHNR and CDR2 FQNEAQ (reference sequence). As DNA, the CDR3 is TGTGCCAGCAGCTTAGAAATAGGGGGAAGGAATGGCTACACCTTC. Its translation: CASSLEIGGRNGYTF.

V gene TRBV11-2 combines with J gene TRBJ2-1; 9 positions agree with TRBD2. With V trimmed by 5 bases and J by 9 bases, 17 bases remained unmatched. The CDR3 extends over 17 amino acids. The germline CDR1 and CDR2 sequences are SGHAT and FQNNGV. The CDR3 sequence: CASSQRRLAVHIGEQFF. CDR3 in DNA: TGTGCCAGCAGCCAGAGGCGACTAGCGGTTCATATAGGTGAGCAGTTCTTC. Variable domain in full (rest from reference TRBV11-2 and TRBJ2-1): EAGVAQSPRYKIIEKRQSVAFWCNPISGHATLYWYQQILGQGPKLLIQFQNNGVVDDSQLPKDRFSAERLKGVDSTLKIQPAKLEDSAVYLCASSQRRLAVHIGEQFFGPGTRLTVL.

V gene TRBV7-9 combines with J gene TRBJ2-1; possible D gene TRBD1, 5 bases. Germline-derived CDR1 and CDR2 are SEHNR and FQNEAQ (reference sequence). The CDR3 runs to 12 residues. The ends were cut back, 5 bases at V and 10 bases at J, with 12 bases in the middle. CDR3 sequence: CASSQGTDEQFF. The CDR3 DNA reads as TGTGCCAGCAGCCAGGGAACGGACGAGCAGTTCTTC.

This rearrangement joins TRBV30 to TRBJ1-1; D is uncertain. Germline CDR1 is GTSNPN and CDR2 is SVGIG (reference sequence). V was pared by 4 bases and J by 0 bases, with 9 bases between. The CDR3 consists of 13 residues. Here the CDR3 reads CAWKRGLNTEAFF. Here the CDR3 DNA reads TGTGCCTGGAAGCGCGGCCTGAACACTGAAGCTTTCTTT. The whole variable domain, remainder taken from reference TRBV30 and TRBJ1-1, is SQTIHQWPATLVQPVGSPLSLECTVEGTSNPNLYWYRQAAGRGLQLLFYSVGIGQISSEVPQNLSASRPQDRQFILSSKKLLLSDSGFYLCAWKRGLNTEAFFGQGTRLTVV.

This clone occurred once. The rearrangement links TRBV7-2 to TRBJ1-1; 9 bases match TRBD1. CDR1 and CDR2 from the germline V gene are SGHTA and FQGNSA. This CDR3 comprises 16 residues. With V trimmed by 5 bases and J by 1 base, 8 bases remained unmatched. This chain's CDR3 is CASSQDRGNGNTEAFF. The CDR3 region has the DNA TGTGCCAGCAGCCAAGACAGGGGGAATGGGAACACTGAAGCTTTCTTT.

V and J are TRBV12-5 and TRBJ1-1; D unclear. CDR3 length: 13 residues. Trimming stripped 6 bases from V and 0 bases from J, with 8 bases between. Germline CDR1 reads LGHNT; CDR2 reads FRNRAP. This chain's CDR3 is CASGQFVNTEAFF. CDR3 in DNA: TGTGCTAGTGGCCAGTTCGTGAACACTGAAGCTTTCTTT.

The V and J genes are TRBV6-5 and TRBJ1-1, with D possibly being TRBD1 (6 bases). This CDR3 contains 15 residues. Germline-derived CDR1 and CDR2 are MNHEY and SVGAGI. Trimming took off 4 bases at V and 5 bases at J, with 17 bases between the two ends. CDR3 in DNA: TGTGCCAGCAGTTTCGTCGGGACAAGGGGTACTGAAGCTTTCTTT. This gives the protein CASSFVGTRGTEAFF.

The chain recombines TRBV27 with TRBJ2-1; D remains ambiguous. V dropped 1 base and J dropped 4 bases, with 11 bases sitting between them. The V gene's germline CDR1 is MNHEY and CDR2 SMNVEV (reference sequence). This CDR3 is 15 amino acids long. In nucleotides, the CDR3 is TGTGCCAGCAGTTTATTCAGTGCCCCTTACAATGAGCAGTTCTTC. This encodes CASSLFSAPYNEQFF.

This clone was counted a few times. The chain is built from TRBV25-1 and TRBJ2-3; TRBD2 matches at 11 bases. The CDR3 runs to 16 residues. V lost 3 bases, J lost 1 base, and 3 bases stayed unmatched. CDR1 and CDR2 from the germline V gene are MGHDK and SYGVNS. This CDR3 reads CASSDSTSGGTDTQYF. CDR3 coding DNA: TGTGCCAGCAGTGATTCGACTAGCGGGGGCACAGATACGCAGTATTTT.

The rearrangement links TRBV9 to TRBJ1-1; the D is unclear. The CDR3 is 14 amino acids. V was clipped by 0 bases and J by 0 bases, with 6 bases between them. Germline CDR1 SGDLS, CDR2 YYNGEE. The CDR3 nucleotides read TGTGCCAGCAGCGTAGAACAGTTGAACACTGAAGCTTTCTTT. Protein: CASSVEQLNTEAFF.

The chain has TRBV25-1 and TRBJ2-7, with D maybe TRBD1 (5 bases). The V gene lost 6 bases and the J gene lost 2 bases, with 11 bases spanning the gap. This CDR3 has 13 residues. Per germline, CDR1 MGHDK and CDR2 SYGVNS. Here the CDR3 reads CASSDRVTYEQYF. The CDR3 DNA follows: TGTGCCAGCAGCGACAGAGTTACCTACGAGCAGTACTTC.

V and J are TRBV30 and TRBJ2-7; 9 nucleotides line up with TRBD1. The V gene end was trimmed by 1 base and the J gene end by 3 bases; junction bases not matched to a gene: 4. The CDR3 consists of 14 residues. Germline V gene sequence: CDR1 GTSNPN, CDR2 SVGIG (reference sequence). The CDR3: CAWSDGQGIYEQYF. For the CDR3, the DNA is TGTGCCTGGAGTGACGGACAGGGGATCTACGAGCAGTACTTC.

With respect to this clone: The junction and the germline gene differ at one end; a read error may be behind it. CDR3 loop: CAISDSRYYGYTF. The DNA for the CDR3 is TGTGCCATCAGTGATTCCAGGTACTATGGCTACACCTTC. V is TRBV6-1 and J is TRBJ1-2; D is undetermined. Germline V gene sequence: CDR1 MNHNS, CDR2 SASEGT. The length of the CDR3 is 13 residues.

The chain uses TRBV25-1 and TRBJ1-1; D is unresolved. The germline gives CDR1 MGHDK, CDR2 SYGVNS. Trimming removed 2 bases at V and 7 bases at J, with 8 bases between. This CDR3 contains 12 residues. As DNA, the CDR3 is TGTGCCAGCAGTGAAGTCGGTTATGAAGCTTTCTTT. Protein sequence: CASSEVGYEAFF.

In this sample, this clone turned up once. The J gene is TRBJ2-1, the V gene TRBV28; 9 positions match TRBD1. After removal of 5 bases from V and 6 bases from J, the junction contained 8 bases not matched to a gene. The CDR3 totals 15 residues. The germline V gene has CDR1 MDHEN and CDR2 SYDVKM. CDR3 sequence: CASSPGQGFPNEQFF. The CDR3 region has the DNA TGTGCCAGCAGTCCGGGACAGGGTTTTCCCAATGAGCAGTTCTTC. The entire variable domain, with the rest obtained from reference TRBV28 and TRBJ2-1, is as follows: DVKVTQSSRYLVKRTGEKVFLECVQDMDHENMFWYRQDPGLGLRLIYFSYDVKMKEKGDIPEGYSVSREKKERFSLILESASTNQTSMYLCASSPGQGFPNEQFFGPGTRLTVL.

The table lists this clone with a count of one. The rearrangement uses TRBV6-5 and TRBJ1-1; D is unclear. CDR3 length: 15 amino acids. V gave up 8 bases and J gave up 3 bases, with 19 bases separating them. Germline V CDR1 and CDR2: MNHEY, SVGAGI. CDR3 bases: TGTGCCAGCGGATCATACAGTGATTTCCACACTGAAGCTTTCTTT. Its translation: CASGSYSDFHTEAFF.

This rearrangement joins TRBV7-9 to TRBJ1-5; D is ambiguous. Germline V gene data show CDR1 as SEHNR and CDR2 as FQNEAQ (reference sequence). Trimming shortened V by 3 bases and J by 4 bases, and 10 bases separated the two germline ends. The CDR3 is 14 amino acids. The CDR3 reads CASSLESENQPQHF. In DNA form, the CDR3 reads TGTGCCAGCAGCTTGGAGTCAGAAAATCAGCCCCAGCATTTT.

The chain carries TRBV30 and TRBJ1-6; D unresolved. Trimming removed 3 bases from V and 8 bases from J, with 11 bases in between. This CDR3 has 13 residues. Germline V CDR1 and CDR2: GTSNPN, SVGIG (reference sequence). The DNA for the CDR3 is TGTGCCTGGAGGCCAAGCCTTCATTCACCCCTCCACTTT. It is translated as CAWRPSLHSPLHF.

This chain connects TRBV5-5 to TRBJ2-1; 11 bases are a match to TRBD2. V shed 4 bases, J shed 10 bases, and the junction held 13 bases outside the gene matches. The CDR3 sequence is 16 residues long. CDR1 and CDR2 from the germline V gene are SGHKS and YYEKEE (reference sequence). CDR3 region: CASSVYRRGTSGEQFF. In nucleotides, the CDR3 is TGTGCCAGCAGCGTATACAGGAGGGGGACTAGCGGAGAGCAGTTCTTC.